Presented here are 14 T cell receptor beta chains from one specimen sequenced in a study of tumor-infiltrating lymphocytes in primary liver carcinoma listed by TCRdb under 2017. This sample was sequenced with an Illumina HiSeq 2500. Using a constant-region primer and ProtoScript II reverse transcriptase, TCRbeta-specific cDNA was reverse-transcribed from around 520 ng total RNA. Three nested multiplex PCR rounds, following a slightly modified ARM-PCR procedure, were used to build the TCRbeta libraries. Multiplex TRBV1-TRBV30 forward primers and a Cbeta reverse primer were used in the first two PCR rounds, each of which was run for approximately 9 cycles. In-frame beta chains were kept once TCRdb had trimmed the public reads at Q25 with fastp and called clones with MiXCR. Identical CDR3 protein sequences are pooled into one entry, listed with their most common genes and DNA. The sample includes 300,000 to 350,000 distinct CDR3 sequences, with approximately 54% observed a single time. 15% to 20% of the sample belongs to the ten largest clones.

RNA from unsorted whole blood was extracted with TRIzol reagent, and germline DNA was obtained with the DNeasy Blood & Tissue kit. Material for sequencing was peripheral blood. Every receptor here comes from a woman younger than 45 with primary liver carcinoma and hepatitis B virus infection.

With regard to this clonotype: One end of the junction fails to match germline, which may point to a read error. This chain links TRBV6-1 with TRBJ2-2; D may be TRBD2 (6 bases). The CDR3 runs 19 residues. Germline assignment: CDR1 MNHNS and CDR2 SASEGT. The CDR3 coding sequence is TGTGCCAGCAGTGGAACCCTTCCCGGGGGTGCCGCGAACACCGGGGAGCTGTCTTTT. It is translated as CASSGTLPGGAANTGELSF.

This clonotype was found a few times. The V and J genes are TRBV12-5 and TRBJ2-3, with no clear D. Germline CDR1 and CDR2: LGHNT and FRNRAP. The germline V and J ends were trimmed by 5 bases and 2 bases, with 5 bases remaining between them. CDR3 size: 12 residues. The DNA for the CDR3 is TGTGCTAGTGGTCTACTCACAGATACGCAGTATTTT. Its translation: CASGLLTDTQYF.

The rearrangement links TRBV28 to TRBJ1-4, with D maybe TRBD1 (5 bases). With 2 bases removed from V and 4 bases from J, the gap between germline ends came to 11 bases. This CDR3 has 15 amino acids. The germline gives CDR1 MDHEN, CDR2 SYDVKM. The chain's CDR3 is CASSLQSGNNEKLFF. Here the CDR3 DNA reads TGTGCCAGCAGTTTACAGTCAGGGAATAATGAAAAACTGTTTTTT.

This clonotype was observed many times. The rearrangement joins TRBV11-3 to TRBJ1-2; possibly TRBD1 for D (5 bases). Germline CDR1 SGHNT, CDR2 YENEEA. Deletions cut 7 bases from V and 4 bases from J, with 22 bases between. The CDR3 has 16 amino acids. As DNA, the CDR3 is TGTGCCAGCACATCCTCGGCCGGGGGATACACCTATGGCTACACCTTC. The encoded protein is CASTSSAGGYTYGYTF.

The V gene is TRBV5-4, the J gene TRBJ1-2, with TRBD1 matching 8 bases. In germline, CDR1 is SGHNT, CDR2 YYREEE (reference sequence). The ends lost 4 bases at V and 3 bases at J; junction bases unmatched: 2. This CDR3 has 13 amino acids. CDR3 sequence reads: CASSVTGDYGYTF. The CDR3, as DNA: TGTGCCAGCAGCGTGACAGGGGACTATGGCTACACCTTC.

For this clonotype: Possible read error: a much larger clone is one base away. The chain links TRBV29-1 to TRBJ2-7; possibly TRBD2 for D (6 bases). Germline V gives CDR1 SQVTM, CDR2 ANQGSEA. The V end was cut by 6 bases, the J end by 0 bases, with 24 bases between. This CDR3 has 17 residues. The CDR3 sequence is CSVNREVGVGSSYEQYF. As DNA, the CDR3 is TGCAGCGTAAATCGGGAAGTGGGAGTCGGGAGCTCCTACGAGCAGTACTTC.

The CDR3 DNA is TGTGCCAGCATGCGGAAGGGATGGGCCCTCCAAGAGACCCAGTACTTC. It encodes CASMRKGWALQETQYF. The chain links TRBV2 to TRBJ2-5; D unresolved. The V end lost 7 bases, the J end lost 1 base, and 19 bases lay between the germline ends. The CDR3 loop spans 16 amino acids. CDR1 and CDR2 (germline): SNHLY, FYNNEI.

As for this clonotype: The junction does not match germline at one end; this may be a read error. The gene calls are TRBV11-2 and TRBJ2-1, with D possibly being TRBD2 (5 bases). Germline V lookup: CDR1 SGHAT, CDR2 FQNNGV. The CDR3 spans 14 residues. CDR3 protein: CASSLSGSHNEQFF. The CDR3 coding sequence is TGTGCCAGTAGCTTAAGTGGGAGCCACAATGAGCAGTTCTTC.

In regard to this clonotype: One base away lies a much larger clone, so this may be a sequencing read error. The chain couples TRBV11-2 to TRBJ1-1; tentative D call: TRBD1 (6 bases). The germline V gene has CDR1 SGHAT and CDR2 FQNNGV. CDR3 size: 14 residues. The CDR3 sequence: CASSYRQANAEAFF. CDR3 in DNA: TGTGCCAGCAGCTATCGACAGGCGAACGCTGAAGCTTTCTTT. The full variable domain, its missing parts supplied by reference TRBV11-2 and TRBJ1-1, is EAGVAQSPRYKIIEKRQSVAFWCNPISGHATLYWYQQILGQGPKLLIQFQNNGVVDDSQLPKDRFSAERLKGVDSTLKIQPAKLEDSAVYLCASSYRQANAEAFFGQGTRLTVV.

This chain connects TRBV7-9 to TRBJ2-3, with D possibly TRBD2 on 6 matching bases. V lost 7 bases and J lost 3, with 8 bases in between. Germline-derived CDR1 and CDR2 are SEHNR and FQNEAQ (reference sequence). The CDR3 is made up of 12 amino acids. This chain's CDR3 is CASTAGTDTQYF. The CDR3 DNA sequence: TGTGCCAGCACCGCGGGGACAGATACGCAGTATTTT.

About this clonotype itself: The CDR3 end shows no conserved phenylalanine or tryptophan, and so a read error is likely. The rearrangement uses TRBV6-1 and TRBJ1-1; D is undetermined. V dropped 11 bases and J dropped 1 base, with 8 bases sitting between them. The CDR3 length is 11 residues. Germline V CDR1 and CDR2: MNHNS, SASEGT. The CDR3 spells CAGSRNTEAFC. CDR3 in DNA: TGTGCCGGCTCAAGGAACACTGAAGCTTTCTGT.

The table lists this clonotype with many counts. In DNA form, the CDR3 reads TGTGCCAGCAGTTATCTATTTGGCTCCTACAATGAGCAGTTCTTC. As protein: CASSYLFGSYNEQFF. V usage is TRBV6-5 and J usage is TRBJ2-1; no clear D gene. Germline lookup yields CDR1 MNHEY and CDR2 SVGAGI. This CDR3 has 15 amino acids. V dropped 3 bases and J dropped 0 bases, with 9 bases sitting between them.

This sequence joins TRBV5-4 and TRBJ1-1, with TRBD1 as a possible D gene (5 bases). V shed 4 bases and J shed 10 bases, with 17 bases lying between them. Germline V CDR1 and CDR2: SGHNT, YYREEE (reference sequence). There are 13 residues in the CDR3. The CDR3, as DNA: TGTGCCAGCAGCACCGGGGCGCCGAGTGTAGCTTTCTTT. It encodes CASSTGAPSVAFF.

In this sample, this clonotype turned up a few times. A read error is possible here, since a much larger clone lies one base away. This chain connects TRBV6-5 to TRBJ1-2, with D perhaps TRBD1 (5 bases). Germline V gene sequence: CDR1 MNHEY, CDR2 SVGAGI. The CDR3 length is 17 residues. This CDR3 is CASSYSGHMMANYGFTF. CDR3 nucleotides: TGTGCCAGCAGTTACAGCGGACACATGATGGCTAACTATGGCTTCACCTTC.